This T cell receptor (beta chain) derives from a study of neoadjuvant nivolumab and ipilimumab in lung cancer. The data were produced by immunoSEQ multiplex PCR, yet TCRdb's version contains in-frame clones alone and is incomplete. The sample consists of fewer than 20,000 clones, roughly 79% of them appearing once. A few counts support this clone. Its target is not known. A read error may produce the germline difference seen at one junction end. Study-level findings and limits: Compared with tumor-adjacent uninvolved lung, resected tumors showed greater richness and clonality.

Germline V gives CDR1 SNHLY, CDR2 FYNNEI. The CDR3 is 12 amino acids. The gene calls are TRBV2 and TRBJ1-2; D gene ambiguous. This sequence originates from an adult with non-small cell lung cancer. The material sequenced was tumor tissue, taken after neoadjuvant nivolumab, alone or with ipilimumab, at or shortly before surgery. CDR3 in amino acids: CASSEALYVYTF. CDR3 nucleotides: TGTGCCAGCAGTGAAGCGCTCTATGTCTACACCTTC.